Below are 25 T cell receptor beta chains sequenced from a single sample in a study of cytomegalovirus exposure and HLA in healthy donors. This PCR relied on a set of 60 Vbeta primers and 13 Jbeta primers. Clones were sequenced by immunoSEQ multiplex PCR, and TCRdb holds only the in-frame ones, with some missing. The data contain under 250,000 clones, about 85% of them singletons. Sequenced sample: PBMCs. The receptors stem from a woman between 50 and 59 years old in good health and CMV-seropositive.

The rearrangement links TRBV4-1 to TRBJ1-4; D possibly corresponds to TRBD1 (6 bases). Germline CDR1 reads MGHRA; CDR2 reads YSYEKL. The CDR3 loop spans 16 amino acids. With 2 bases removed from V and 10 bases from J, the gap between germline ends came to 20 bases. CDR3: CASSQSKDSVFGKLFF. CDR3 nucleotide sequence: TGCGCCAGCAGCCAATCCAAGGACAGCGTTTTCGGAAAACTGTTTTTT.

The CDR3, as DNA: TGCGCCAGCAGCCAAGATCAATCCGGGACACACACTGAAGCTTTCTTT. It is translated as CASSQDQSGTHTEAFF. The rearrangement links TRBV4-3 to TRBJ1-1; weak D call: TRBD1 (6 bases). V gave up 0 bases and J gave up 3 bases, with 14 bases separating them. Germline V gene data show CDR1 as LGHNA and CDR2 as YSLEER. The CDR3 is made up of 16 amino acids.

This chain connects TRBV9 to TRBJ1-2; D not certain. The CDR3 sequence is 16 residues long. The V end was cut by 0 bases, the J end by 0 bases, with 12 bases between. Germline V gene data show CDR1 as SGDLS and CDR2 as YYNGEE. The DNA of the CDR3 is TGTGCCAGCAGCGTAGGTCCCAGGATAGCTAACTATGGCTACACCTTC. Its protein product is CASSVGPRIANYGYTF.

The chain uses TRBV5-1 and TRBJ2-1, with 7 bases lining up with TRBD1. The V and J ends lost 1 base and 5 bases, in that order; junction bases with no gene match: 6. Germline lookup yields CDR1 SGHRS and CDR2 YFSETQ. The CDR3 has 15 amino acids. The chain's CDR3 is CASSLNRDSHNEQFF. The CDR3 bases are TGCGCCAGCAGCTTGAACCGGGACAGCCACAATGAGCAGTTCTTC.

This chain uses TRBV6-1 with TRBJ1-2; TRBD1 matches 7 bases. Losses at the gene ends were 4 bases for V and 4 bases for J; bases not matched to a gene: 6. This CDR3 comprises 14 residues. Germline CDR1 is MNHNS and CDR2 is SASEGT. The CDR3 region is CASSVDRRGYGYTF. In DNA form, the CDR3 reads TGTGCCAGCAGTGTGGACAGGAGGGGCTATGGCTACACCTTC.

The chain carries TRBV4-1 and TRBJ1-2; 8 bases are shared with TRBD1. Germline V gene data show CDR1 as MGHRA and CDR2 as YSYEKL. V shed 3 bases and J 2 bases; nucleotides not matched to a gene: 17. The CDR3 is 19 amino acids. The CDR3 sequence: CASSHGAKGQGLRNYGYTF. In DNA, the CDR3 is TGCGCCAGCAGCCACGGAGCAAAAGGACAGGGACTAAGAAACTATGGCTACACCTTC.

This sequence joins TRBV6-1 and TRBJ2-7; 7 bases are shared with TRBD2. CDR1 and CDR2 from the germline V gene are MNHNS and SASEGT. This CDR3 is 14 amino acids long. V was clipped by 6 bases and J by 0 bases; unmatched bases: 5. The DNA of the CDR3 is TGTGCCAGCAGACGGACTAGGGACTCCTACGAGCAGTACTTC. This translates into CASRRTRDSYEQYF.

The chain combines TRBV30 with TRBJ2-5; the match to TRBD2 covers 13 bases. Germline V gene data show CDR1 as GTSNPN and CDR2 as SVGIG (reference sequence). After removal of 5 bases from V and 4 bases from J, the junction contained 7 bases not matched to a gene. The CDR3 has 15 amino acids. CDR3 DNA: TGTGCCTGGGGGGGGACTAGCGGGGCCCTAGAGACCCAGTACTTC. Amino acid sequence: CAWGGTSGALETQYF.

The chain is built from TRBV13 and TRBJ1-6; D is possibly TRBD1 (5 bases). Looked up from germline, CDR1 is PRHDT and CDR2 is FYEKMQ (reference sequence). V was pared by 3 bases and J by 7 bases, with 13 bases between. The CDR3 length is 15 residues. In DNA form, the CDR3 reads TGTGCCAGCAGCTTGGGTGGGGGGGGGAATTCACCCCTCCACTTT. As protein: CASSLGGGGNSPLHF.

The chain joins TRBV4-3 to TRBJ2-7; D is undetermined. The CDR3 runs to 14 residues. The germline V and J ends were trimmed by 5 bases and 2 bases, with 13 bases remaining between them. The germline CDR1 and CDR2 sequences are LGHNA and YSLEER. The CDR3 loop is CASSESYLTYEQYF. CDR3 sequence (DNA): TGCGCCAGCAGCGAAAGTTACTTAACCTACGAGCAGTACTTC.

The chain uses TRBV6-5 and TRBJ1-5; D remains unclear. CDR1 is MNHEY, CDR2 SVGAGI, per germline. V dropped 5 bases and J dropped 9 bases, with 17 bases sitting between them. The CDR3 loop spans 14 amino acids. This CDR3 reads CASSESGGASPQHF. DNA for the CDR3: TGTGCCAGCAGTGAATCCGGCGGTGCGTCGCCCCAGCATTTT.

The CDR3 nucleotides are TGTGCCTGGAGTGGATCTTCGGCCCTCCCGGGAGAGCAGTACTTC. This gives the protein CAWSGSSALPGEQYF. The chain couples TRBV30 to TRBJ2-5; D is possibly TRBD2 (6 bases). Trimming cost V 1 base and J 11 bases, with 23 bases left between them. This CDR3 has 15 amino acids. Germline-derived CDR1 and CDR2 are GTSNPN and SVGIG (reference sequence).

As to this clone: The same CDR3 also results from other DNA sequences found in this sample. V usage is TRBV6-5 and J usage is TRBJ1-2; a possible D gene is TRBD1 (5 bases). Germline V gene sequence: CDR1 MNHEY, CDR2 SVGAGI. Deletions cut 2 bases from V and 7 bases from J, with 5 bases between. The CDR3 loop spans 11 amino acids. CDR3 region: CASSYRGGYTF. The CDR3 DNA is TGTGCCAGCAGTTACAGGGGTGGCTACACCTTC.

V usage is TRBV28 and J usage is TRBJ1-2; tentative D call: TRBD1 (5 bases). Germline V lookup: CDR1 MDHEN, CDR2 SYDVKM. This CDR3 has 13 residues. The germline V and J ends were trimmed by 3 bases and 4 bases, with 9 bases remaining between them. The CDR3: CASSLGRSYGYTF. CDR3 coding DNA: TGTGCCAGCAGTTTGGGGCGGAGCTATGGCTACACCTTC.

This clone was observed a few times. The V call is TRBV5-1, the J call TRBJ2-1; 9 bases line up with TRBD1. This CDR3 has 17 amino acids. Germline V gene lookup returns CDR1 SGHRS and CDR2 YFSETQ. Trimming removed 0 bases from V and 5 bases from J; junction bases left unmatched: 9. DNA of the CDR3: TGCGCCAGCAGCTTGGGGCACCGGGACAGGGTAAACAATGAGCAGTTCTTC. It encodes CASSLGHRDRVNNEQFF.

DNA of the CDR3: TGTGCCAGCAGCCAAGATGGAGCCTACGAGCAGTACTTC. Translation gives CASSQDGAYEQYF. The V call is TRBV6-1, the J call TRBJ2-7, with D uncertain. The CDR3 is 13 amino acids. With 6 bases removed from V and 2 bases from J, the gap between germline ends came to 11 bases. Per germline, CDR1 MNHNS and CDR2 SASEGT.

This sequence joins TRBV5-6 and TRBJ1-3; D remains ambiguous. V was trimmed by 2 bases and J by 6 bases, leaving 21 bases between them. The CDR3 is 17 residues long. The germline gives CDR1 SGHDT, CDR2 YYEEEE. CDR3 in amino acids: CASSFRGGVKVENTIYF. The DNA for the CDR3 is TGTGCCAGCAGCTTTCGGGGTGGTGTTAAAGTTGAAAACACCATATATTTT.

This chain connects TRBV5-1 to TRBJ1-2, with 7 bases that match TRBD1. V was pared by 0 bases and J by 8 bases, with 7 bases of the junction left unmatched. The CDR3 loop spans 14 amino acids. Per the germline V gene, CDR1 is SGHRS and CDR2 is YFSETQ. The CDR3 is CASSLAAGGEGYTF. The CDR3 nucleotides are TGCGCCAGCAGCTTGGCAGCAGGGGGTGAAGGCTACACCTTC.

J is TRBJ1-2 and V is TRBV29-1, with D hard to call. V lost 3 bases and J 8 bases, leaving 19 bases between the germline ends. The CDR3 is 14 amino acids. CDR1 SQVTM and CDR2 ANQGSEA come from the germline V gene. CDR3 DNA: TGCAGCGTTGATCTGGCAGGAGGAGAAGGAGGCTACACCTTC. Residues: CSVDLAGGEGGYTF. The full variable domain, with the rest looked up from reference TRBV29-1 and TRBJ1-2, is SAVISQKPSRDICQRGTSLTIQCQVDSQVTMMFWYRQQPGQSLTLIATANQGSEATYESGFVIDKFPISRPNLTFSTLTVSNMSPEDSSIYLCSVDLAGGEGGYTFGSGTRLTVV.

The rearrangement uses TRBV29-1 and TRBJ1-2; TRBD1 might be the D (5 bases). Germline lookup yields CDR1 SQVTM and CDR2 ANQGSEA. The ends were cut back, 3 bases at V and 2 bases at J, with 10 bases in the middle. CDR3 size: 13 residues. CDR3 sequence (DNA): TGCAGCGTTGAGGGGGGGATCAACTATGGCTACACCTTC. Its translation: CSVEGGINYGYTF.

The chain uses TRBV9 and TRBJ2-1, with 9 bases lining up with TRBD1. The CDR3 loop spans 15 amino acids. Germline lookup yields CDR1 SGDLS and CDR2 YYNGEE. V shed 6 bases and J 6 bases; nucleotides not matched to a gene: 10. The CDR3 DNA reads as TGTGCCAGCACAAAACAGGGGGCAGGTAGCAATGAGCAGTTCTTC. Its protein is CASTKQGAGSNEQFF.

The chain has TRBV2 and TRBJ2-3; possibly TRBD1 for D (5 bases). CDR1 and CDR2 (germline): SNHLY, FYNNEI. V gave up 6 bases and J gave up 1 base, with 11 bases separating them. CDR3 length equals 14 residues. The CDR3: CASRLEGGTDTQYF. CDR3 sequence (DNA): TGTGCCAGCAGGCTAGAAGGGGGCACAGATACGCAGTATTTT.

This chain uses TRBV4-2 with TRBJ2-3; the D is unclear. The CDR3 is 15 amino acids. Germline CDR1 LGHNA, CDR2 YNFKEQ. The V end was cut by 3 bases, the J end by 0 bases, with 10 bases between. The CDR3 spells CASSQVTASTDTQYF. CDR3 DNA: TGTGCCAGCAGCCAGGTTACAGCTAGCACAGATACGCAGTATTTT.

V and J are TRBV5-1 and TRBJ1-2; TRBD1 might be the D (5 bases). The V end lost 0 bases, the J end lost 8 bases, and 17 bases lay between the germline ends. This CDR3 region has 15 residues. The germline CDR1 and CDR2 sequences are SGHRS and YFSETQ. The CDR3 bases are TGCGCCAGCAGCTTGGTTACAGTTAGGGGTGGAGGCTACACCTTC. Translated: CASSLVTVRGGGYTF.

The CDR3 sequence is CASSADGLSTDTQYF. CDR3 nucleotides: TGTGCCAGCAGTGCGGACGGACTTAGCACAGATACGCAGTATTTT. This rearrangement joins TRBV6-4 to TRBJ2-3; a weak D match, TRBD2 (5 bases). CDR3 length equals 15 residues. Germline values: CDR1 MRHNA, CDR2 SNTAGT. Trimming removed 4 bases from V and 0 bases from J, with 11 bases in between.